Given below is one T cell receptor (beta chain) in context. The antigen is unknown. The CDR3 extends over 15 amino acids. Germline values: CDR1 SGHTA, CDR2 FQGNSA. Trimming cost V 3 bases and J 4 bases, with 13 bases left between them. This specimen belongs to a study of T cell responses to AZD1222 COVID-19 vaccine. Broader study findings: Spike-specific TCR breadth and depth both grew after two AZD1222 doses. Reports say nearly half of spike-specific TCRs go after unmutated variant regions. Clonal diversity was possibly underestimated, and the donors were mostly white British, with more females. The study identified only a handful of AZD1222 recipients as seropositive at baseline.

Sequenced by immunoSEQ multiplex PCR; TCRdb stores in-frame clones only, minus some. The sample has over 85,000 clones; around nine tenths are singletons. The sequencing used peripheral blood, collected 28 days after the second AZD1222 dose. The TCR comes from an adult who received the AZD1222 COVID-19 vaccine. The rearrangement joins TRBV7-2 to TRBJ1-5; no definite D call. CDR3 bases: TGTGCCAGCAGCTTGGGCCGTTATCTTAATCAGCCCCAGCATTTT. It translates to CASSLGRYLNQPQHF.